Detailed here is one TCR beta chain. The CDR3 is 14 amino acids. CDR1 SGHAT and CDR2 FQNNGV come from the germline V gene. The V segment lost 3 bases and the J segment 3 bases; nucleotides outside the gene matches: 1. This table comes from immunoSEQ multiplex PCR, and its TCRdb copy is limited to in-frame clones, with some not included. The repertoire holds 200,000 to 250,000 clones, with about 86% as singletons. Allocation to cohorts depended on clinical history reported by the participants. This entry comes from a study of blood T cell repertoires in COVID-19. Whole-study context: For recovered donors of Cohort 3, there were two negative PCRs, clearance, or symptom resolution. From T cells, B-cell-depleted T cells, or PBMCs came the material, which was cDNA or gDNA. Specimens from acute and convalescent COVID-19 originated in the United States, Italy and Spain.

The sequencing input was PBMCs or T cells enriched from blood (not recorded which). This sequence originates from a woman between 45 and 60 years old in a cohort exposed to, infected with or recovered from COVID-19 (not recorded which). The chain combines TRBV11-2 with TRBJ1-3; TRBD1 aligns across 8 bases. CDR3 region: CASSLDRVGNTIYF. The CDR3 bases are TGTGCCAGCAGCTTGGACAGGGTTGGAAACACCATATATTTT.